The clone carrying this TCR beta chain was seen a single time. The data stem from a study of shared clonotypes between healthy human individuals. TCRdb keeps only in-frame clones here, not all; method: immunoSEQ multiplex PCR. Of 2 million to 2.5 million clones listed, 95% were seen once; the top ten hold 0.13%. This CDR3 region has 17 residues. CDR1 and CDR2 from the germline V gene are MNHEY and SMNVEV (reference sequence). Trimming cost V 5 bases and J 2 bases, with 16 bases left between them. Sequencing was performed on naive CD4+ T cells sorted from blood. Described subset: CD45RA+ positively selected. This rearrangement joins TRBV27 to TRBJ1-6; no clear D. The sequence was collected from a man in his late teens or twenties in good health. As DNA, the CDR3 is TGTGCCAGCAGTACAGCGAGTGGGATGGCCTATAATTCACCCCTCCACTTT. It specifies CASSTASGMAYNSPLHF.